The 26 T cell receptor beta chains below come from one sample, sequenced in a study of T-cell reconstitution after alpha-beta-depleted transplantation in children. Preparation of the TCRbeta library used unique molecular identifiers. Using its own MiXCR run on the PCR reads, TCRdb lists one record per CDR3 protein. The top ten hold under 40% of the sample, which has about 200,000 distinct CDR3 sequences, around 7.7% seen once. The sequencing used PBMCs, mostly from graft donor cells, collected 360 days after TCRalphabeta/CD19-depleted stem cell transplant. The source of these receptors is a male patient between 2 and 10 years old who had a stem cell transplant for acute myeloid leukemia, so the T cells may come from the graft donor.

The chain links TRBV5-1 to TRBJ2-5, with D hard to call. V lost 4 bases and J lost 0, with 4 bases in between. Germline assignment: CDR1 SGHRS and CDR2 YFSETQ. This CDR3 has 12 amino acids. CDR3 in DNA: TGCGCCAGCAGCGCCTACCAAGAGACCCAGTACTTC. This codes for CASSAYQETQYF.

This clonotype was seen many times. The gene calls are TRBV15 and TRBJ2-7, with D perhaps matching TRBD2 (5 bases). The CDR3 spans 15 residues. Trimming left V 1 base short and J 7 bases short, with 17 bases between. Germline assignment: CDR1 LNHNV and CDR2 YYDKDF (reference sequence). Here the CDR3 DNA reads TGTGCCACCAGCAGAGTTGTGACTCTCCGGGGTGAGCAGTACTTC. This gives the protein CATSRVVTLRGEQYF.

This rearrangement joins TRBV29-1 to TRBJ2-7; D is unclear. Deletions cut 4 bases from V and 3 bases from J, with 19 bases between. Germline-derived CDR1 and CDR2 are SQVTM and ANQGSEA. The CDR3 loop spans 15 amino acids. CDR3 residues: CSVVPRQVDSYEQYF. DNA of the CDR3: TGCAGCGTTGTCCCCCGGCAGGTGGATAGCTACGAGCAGTACTTC.

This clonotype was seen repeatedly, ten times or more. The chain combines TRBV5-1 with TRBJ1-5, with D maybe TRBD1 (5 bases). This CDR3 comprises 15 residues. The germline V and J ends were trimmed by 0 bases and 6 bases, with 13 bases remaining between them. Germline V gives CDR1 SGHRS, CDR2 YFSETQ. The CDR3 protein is CASSLDRDGGQPQHF. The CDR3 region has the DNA TGCGCCAGCAGCTTGGACCGGGACGGGGGTCAGCCCCAGCATTTT.

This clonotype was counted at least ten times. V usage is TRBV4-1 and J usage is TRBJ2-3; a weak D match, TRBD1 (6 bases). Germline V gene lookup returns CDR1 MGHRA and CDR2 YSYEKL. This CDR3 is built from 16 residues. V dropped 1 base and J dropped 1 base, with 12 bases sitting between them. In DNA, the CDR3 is TGCGCCAGCAGCCAAGGGGACAACCTACGCACAGATACGCAGTATTTT. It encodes CASSQGDNLRTDTQYF.

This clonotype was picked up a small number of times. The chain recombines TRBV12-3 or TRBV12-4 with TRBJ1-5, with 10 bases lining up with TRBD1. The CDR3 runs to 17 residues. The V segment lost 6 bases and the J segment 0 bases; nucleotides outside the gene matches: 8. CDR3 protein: CASSNVDRGGSNQPQHF. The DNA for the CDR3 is TGTGCCAGCAGCAATGTGGACAGGGGGGGTAGCAATCAGCCCCAGCATTTT.

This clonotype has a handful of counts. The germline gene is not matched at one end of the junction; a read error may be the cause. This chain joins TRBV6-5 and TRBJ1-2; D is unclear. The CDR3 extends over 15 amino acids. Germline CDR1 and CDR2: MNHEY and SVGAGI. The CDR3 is CASSHSAPPNYGYTF. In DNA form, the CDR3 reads TGTGCCAGCAGTCACTCAGCGCCCCCCAACTATGGCTACACCTTC.

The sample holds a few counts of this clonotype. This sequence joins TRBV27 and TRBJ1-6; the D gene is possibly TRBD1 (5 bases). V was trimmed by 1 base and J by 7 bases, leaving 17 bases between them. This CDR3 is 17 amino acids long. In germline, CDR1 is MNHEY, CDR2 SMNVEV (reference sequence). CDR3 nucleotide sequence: TGTGCCAGCAGTTTATTGGGGCGAACGGGCGGAAATTCACCCCTCCACTTT. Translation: CASSLLGRTGGNSPLHF.

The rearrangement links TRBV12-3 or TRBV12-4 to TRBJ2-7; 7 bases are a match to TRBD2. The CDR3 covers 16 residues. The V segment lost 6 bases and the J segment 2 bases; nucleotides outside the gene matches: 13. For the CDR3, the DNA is TGTGCCAGCAGCGCTATTCCGGGAGGAATTACCTACGAGCAGTACTTC. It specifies CASSAIPGGITYEQYF.

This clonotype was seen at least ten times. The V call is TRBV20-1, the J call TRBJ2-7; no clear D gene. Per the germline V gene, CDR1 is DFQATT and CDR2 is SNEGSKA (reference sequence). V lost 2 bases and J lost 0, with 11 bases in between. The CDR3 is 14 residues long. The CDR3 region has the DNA TGCAGTGCTAGAAAAGCGACGAGCTCCTACGAGCAGTACTTC. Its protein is CSARKATSSYEQYF.

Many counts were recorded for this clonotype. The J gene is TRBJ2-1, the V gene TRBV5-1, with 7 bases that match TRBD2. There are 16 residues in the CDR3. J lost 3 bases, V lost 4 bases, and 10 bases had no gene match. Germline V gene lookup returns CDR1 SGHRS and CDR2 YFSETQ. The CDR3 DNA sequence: TGCGCCAGCAGCAAGAACCGGGACTACCACTACAATGAGCAGTTCTTC. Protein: CASSKNRDYHYNEQFF.

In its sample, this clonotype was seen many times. The CDR3 sequence is CASSLYSGGARELFF. For the CDR3, the DNA is TGTGCCAGCAGTTTATATAGCGGGGGGGCCCGGGAGCTGTTTTTT. The chain combines TRBV12-3 or TRBV12-4 with TRBJ2-2; 11 positions agree with TRBD2. The CDR3 sequence is 15 residues long. Trimming at V came to 2 bases and at J to 9 bases, leaving 5 bases not matched to a gene.

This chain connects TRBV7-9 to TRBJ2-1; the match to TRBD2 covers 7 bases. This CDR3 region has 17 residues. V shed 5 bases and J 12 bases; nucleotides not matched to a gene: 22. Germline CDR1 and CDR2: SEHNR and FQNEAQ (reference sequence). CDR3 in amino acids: CASSPDRGGEGRVGQFF. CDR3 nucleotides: TGTGCCAGCAGCCCTGATAGGGGAGGGGAGGGGAGGGTTGGGCAGTTCTTC.

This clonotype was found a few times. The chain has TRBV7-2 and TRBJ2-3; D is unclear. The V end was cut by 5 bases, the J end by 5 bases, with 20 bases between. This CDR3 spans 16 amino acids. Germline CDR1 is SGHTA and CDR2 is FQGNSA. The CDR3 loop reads CASSPRRRWELDTQYF. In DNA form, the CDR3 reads TGTGCCAGCAGCCCAAGAAGAAGGTGGGAATTAGATACGCAGTATTTT.

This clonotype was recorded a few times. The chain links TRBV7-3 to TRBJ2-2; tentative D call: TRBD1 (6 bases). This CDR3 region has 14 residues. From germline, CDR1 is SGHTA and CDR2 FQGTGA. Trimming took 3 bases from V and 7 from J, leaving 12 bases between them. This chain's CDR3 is CASSFAGADGELFF. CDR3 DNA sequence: TGTGCCAGCAGCTTTGCAGGGGCGGACGGGGAGCTGTTTTTT.

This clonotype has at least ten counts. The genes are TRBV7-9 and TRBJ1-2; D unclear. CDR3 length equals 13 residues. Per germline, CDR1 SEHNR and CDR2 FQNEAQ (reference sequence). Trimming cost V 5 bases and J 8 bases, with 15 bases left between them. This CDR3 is CASSLGLPGGYTF. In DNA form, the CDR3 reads TGTGCCAGCAGCCTCGGACTACCGGGGGGCTACACCTTC. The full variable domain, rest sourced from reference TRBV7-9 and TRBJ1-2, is DTGVSQNPRHKITKRGQNVTFRCDPISEHNRLYWYRQTLGQGPEFLTYFQNEAQLEKSRLLSDRFSAERPKGSFSTLEIQRTEQGDSAMYLCASSLGLPGGYTFGSGTRLTVV.

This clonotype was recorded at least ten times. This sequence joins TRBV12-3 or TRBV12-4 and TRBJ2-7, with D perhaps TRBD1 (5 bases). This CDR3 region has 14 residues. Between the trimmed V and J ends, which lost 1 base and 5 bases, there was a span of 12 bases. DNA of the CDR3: TGTGCCAGCAGTTTAGACCAGGGAAGCGACGAGCAGTACTTC. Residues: CASSLDQGSDEQYF.

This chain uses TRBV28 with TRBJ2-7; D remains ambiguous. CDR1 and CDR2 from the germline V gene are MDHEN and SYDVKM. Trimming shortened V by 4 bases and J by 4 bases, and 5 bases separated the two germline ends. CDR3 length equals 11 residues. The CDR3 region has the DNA TGTGCCAGCAGTTCCTATTACGAGCAGTACGTC. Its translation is CASSSYYEQYV.

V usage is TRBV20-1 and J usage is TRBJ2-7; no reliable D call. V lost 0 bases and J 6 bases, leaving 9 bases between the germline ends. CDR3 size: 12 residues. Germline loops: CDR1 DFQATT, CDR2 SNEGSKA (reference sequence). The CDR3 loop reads CSARDHSGEQYF. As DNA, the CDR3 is TGCAGTGCTAGAGATCATTCTGGCGAGCAGTACTTC.

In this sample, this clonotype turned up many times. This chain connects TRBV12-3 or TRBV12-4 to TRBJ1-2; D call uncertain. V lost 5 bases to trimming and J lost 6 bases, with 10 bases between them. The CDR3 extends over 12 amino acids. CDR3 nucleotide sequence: TGTGCCAGCAGTCAGTCCTTGAATGGCTACACCTTC. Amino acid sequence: CASSQSLNGYTF.

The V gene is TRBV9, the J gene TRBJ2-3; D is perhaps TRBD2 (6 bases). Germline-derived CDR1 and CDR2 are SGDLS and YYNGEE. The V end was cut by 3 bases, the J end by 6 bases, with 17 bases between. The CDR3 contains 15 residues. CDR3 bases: TGTGCCAGCAGCGCGTCTAGCGCTAGGGCGGATACGCAGTATTTT. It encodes CASSASSARADTQYF.

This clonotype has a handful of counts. In nucleotides, the CDR3 is TGTGCCAGCAGGGCACAGGGGATTTTGAACACTGAAGCTTTCTTT. It specifies CASRAQGILNTEAFF. J is TRBJ1-1 and V is TRBV6-1; TRBD1 aligns across 7 bases. Germline V lookup: CDR1 MNHNS, CDR2 SASEGT. This CDR3 has 15 amino acids. V trimming: 6 bases; J trimming: 0 bases; junction bases outside the gene matches: 7.

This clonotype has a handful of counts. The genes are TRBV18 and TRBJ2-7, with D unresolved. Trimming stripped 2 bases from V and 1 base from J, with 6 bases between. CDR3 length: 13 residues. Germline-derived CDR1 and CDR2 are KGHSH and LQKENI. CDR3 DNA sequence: TGTGCCAGCTCACCAACGGTTTCCTACGAGCAGTACTTC. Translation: CASSPTVSYEQYF.

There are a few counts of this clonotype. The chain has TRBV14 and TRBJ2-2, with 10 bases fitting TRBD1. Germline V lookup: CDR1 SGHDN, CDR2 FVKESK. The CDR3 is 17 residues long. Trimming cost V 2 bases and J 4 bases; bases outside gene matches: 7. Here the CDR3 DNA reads TGTGCCAGCAGCCAAAACTCCGGGACAGGGGCCACCGGGGAGCTGTTTTTT. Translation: CASSQNSGTGATGELFF.

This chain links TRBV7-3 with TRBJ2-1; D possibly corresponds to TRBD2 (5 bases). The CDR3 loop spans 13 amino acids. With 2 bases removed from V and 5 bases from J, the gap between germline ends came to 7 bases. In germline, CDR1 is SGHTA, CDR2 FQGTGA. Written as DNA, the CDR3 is TGTGCCAGCAGCTTAGCGCGGGACAATGAGCAGTTCTTC. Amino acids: CASSLARDNEQFF. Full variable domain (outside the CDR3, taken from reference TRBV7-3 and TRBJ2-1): GAGVSQTPSNKVTEKGKYVELRCDPISGHTALYWYRQSLGQGPEFLIYFQGTGAADDSGLPNDRFFAVRPEGSVSTLKIQRTERGDSAVYLCASSLARDNEQFFGPGTRLTVL.

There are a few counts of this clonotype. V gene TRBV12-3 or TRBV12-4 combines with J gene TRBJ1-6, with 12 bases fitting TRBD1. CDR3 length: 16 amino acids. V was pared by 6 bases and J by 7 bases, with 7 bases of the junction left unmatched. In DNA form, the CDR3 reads TGTGCCAGCAGCCGGGGACAGGGGGCTCCAAATTCACCCCTCCACTTT. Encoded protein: CASSRGQGAPNSPLHF.